Shown below are 2 T cell receptor beta chains from a single sample sequenced in a study of shared clonotypes between healthy human individuals. The naive CD8 fraction comprised CD45RO-negative cells positively selected for CCR7 and excluded terminally differentiated effector memory CD45RA+ cells. TCRdb's copy holds only in-frame clones and misses some; the assay was immunoSEQ multiplex PCR. The sample lists hundreds of thousands of clones, approximately 95% occurring once. Input material: naive CD8+ T cells sorted from blood. The source is a woman aged 30 to 39 in good health.

This chain connects TRBV6-5 to TRBJ1-1; no reliable D call. Germline assignment: CDR1 MNHEY and CDR2 SVGAGI. The V and J ends lost 3 bases and 2 bases respectively, with 10 bases between them. This CDR3 spans 14 amino acids. Here the CDR3 reads CASSYGEGNTEAFF. Here the CDR3 DNA reads TGTGCCAGCAGTTATGGGGAGGGCAACACTGAAGCTTTCTTT.

The V and J genes are TRBV7-8 and TRBJ2-7; D is possibly TRBD2 (6 bases). The CDR3 is made up of 13 amino acids. The germline CDR1 and CDR2 sequences are SGHVS and FQNEAQ. Trimming left V 7 bases short and J 3 bases short, with 13 bases between. In nucleotides, the CDR3 is TGTGCCAGCAACGACGGGACTCACTACGAGCAGTACTTC. It is translated as CASNDGTHYEQYF. Full variable domain (missing parts from reference TRBV7-8 and TRBJ2-7): GAGVSQSPRYKVAKRGQDVALRCDPISGHVSLFWYQQALGQGPEFLTYFQNEAQLDKSGLPSDRFFAERPEGSVSTLKIQRTQQEDSAVYLCASNDGTHYEQYFGPGTRLTVT.